A single sample gave rise to the 12 T cell receptor beta chains below, sequenced in a study of T cell clonality in common variable immunodeficiency. Study conclusions and caveats: Reportedly, TCR beta sequences from common variable immunodeficiency showed fewer deletions and N-nucleotide insertions.

No antigen has been identified for these receptors. Generated by immunoSEQ multiplex PCR, the TCRdb table keeps only in-frame clones and is missing some. Sampling found around 30,000 clones, none seen once. Material: peripheral blood mononuclear cells. These receptors were obtained from a human donor with common variable immunodeficiency.

Remarks on this clone: The observed sequence ends 3 residues before the CDR3 terminus, with the missing tail filled in from the germline J gene. This chain uses TRBV4-2 with TRBJ2-7; TRBD2 agrees at 8 bases. The CDR3 is 14 amino acids. Trimming removed 0 bases from V and 5 bases from J; junction bases left unmatched: 3. Germline CDR1 LGHNA, CDR2 YNFKEQ. The CDR3 region is CASSQEPAGDEQYF. The CDR3 bases that were read are TGTGCCAGCAGCCAAGAGCCAGCGGGAGACGAG.

Remarks on this clone: The read ends 3 residues early relative to the CDR3; the germline J gene fills the gap. V and J are TRBV5-1 and TRBJ1-2, with a tentative D call TRBD1 (5 bases). Germline assignment: CDR1 SGHRS and CDR2 YFSETQ. This CDR3 region has 14 residues. Trimming stripped 5 bases from V and 1 base from J, with 12 bases between. The covered CDR3 bases are TGCGCCAGCAGATCGGGGGACCTTAACTATGGC. Translation gives CASRSGDLNYG. The whole CDR3 reads CASRSGDLNYGYTF.

Turning to this clone: Read sequence stops 3 residues before the CDR3 end, and the germline J gene provides the missing end. J is TRBJ2-7 and V is TRBV2; 10 bases align to TRBD1. Trimming removed 8 bases from V and 4 bases from J; junction bases left unmatched: 5. The CDR3 consists of 13 residues. The germline V gene encodes CDR1 SNHLY and CDR2 FYNNEI. The CDR3: CASAGTGAYEQYF. CDR3 DNA, as far as it was read: TGTGCCAGCGCCGGGACAGGGGCTTACGAG.

A few counts support this clone. The read terminates 3 residues before the CDR3 end, so the remaining end is supplied by the germline J gene. The chain is built from TRBV7-9 and TRBJ2-7; D gene uncertain. V lost 1 base to trimming and J lost 4 bases, with 5 bases between them. There are 12 residues in the CDR3. Germline V CDR1 and CDR2: SEHNR, FQNEAQ (reference sequence). CDR3 bases read: TGTGCCAGCAGCTTAGTTTCGTACGAG. This encodes CASSLVSYE. The CDR3 in its entirety is CASSLVSYEQYF.

About this clone itself: The read comes to an end 3 residues before the CDR3 does, leaving the germline J gene to fill in the end. The chain uses TRBV7-9 and TRBJ1-5, with a tentative D call TRBD1 (5 bases). The V end was cut by 6 bases, the J end by 2 bases, with 11 bases between. CDR1 SEHNR and CDR2 FQNEAQ come from the germline V gene (reference sequence). The CDR3 contains 14 residues. The covered CDR3 bases are TGTGCCAGCAGTTTGGGGCGAGGCAATCAGCCC. Translated, it gives CASSLGRGNQP. The entire CDR3 is CASSLGRGNQPQHF.

This clone was seen at least ten times. The read finishes 3 residues shy of the CDR3 end, and the germline J gene is used to complete it. The chain recombines TRBV5-1 with TRBJ2-2; 7 bases are shared with TRBD2. This CDR3 has 14 residues. Unmatched junction bases numbered 3, after V lost 0 bases and J lost 7 bases. Germline lookup yields CDR1 SGHRS and CDR2 YFSETQ. CDR3 loop: CASSLAQRGGELFF. CDR3 DNA, as far as it was read: TGCGCCAGCAGCTTGGCCCAGCGGGGCGGGGAG.

This clone has ten or more counts. Read data end 3 residues before the CDR3 end; the end is taken from the germline J gene. The V call is TRBV5-6, the J call TRBJ2-3, with 9 positions matching TRBD1. V lost 2 bases to trimming and J lost 6 bases; unmatched junction nucleotides: 4. CDR3 length: 14 residues. CDR1 and CDR2 from the germline V gene are SGHDT and YYEEEE. The DNA read from the CDR3 is TGTGCCAGCAGCTTCCGGGACAGGGTGGATACG. It specifies CASSFRDRVDT. The entire CDR3 sequence reads CASSFRDRVDTQYF.

In its sample, this clone was seen a few times. The read terminates 3 residues ahead of where the CDR3 ends, so the germline J gene completes it. The chain carries TRBV7-3 and TRBJ1-1; tentative D call: TRBD1 (5 bases). CDR1 SGHTA and CDR2 FQGTGA come from the germline V gene. Trimming took 0 bases from V and 4 from J, leaving 9 bases between them. The length of the CDR3 is 14 residues. The part of the CDR3 DNA that was read is TGTGCCAGCAGCTTAACGACAGTTGGCACTGAA. The encoded protein is CASSLTTVGTE. The whole CDR3 sequence reads CASSLTTVGTEAFF.

This clone was picked up many times. The CDR3 is cut off 3 residues early in the read; its end comes from the germline J gene. This chain uses TRBV20-1 with TRBJ2-3; 10 positions match TRBD2. The CDR3 has 17 amino acids. Germline-derived CDR1 and CDR2 are DFQATT and SNEGSKA (reference sequence). V dropped 3 bases and J dropped 2; count of bases not matched to a gene: 11. The CDR3 here is CSARMASGSSITDTQYF. CDR3 DNA (partial): TGCAGTGCTAGGATGGCTAGCGGGAGTTCTATCACAGATACG.

This clone was seen a handful of times. Sequencing ends 3 residues short of the CDR3 end; the germline J gene provides the rest. The chain couples TRBV20-1 to TRBJ2-7; 10 nucleotides match TRBD1. With 0 bases clipped from V and 4 bases from J, the junction kept 9 bases outside the gene matches. Germline CDR1 DFQATT, CDR2 SNEGSKA (reference sequence). This CDR3 is 16 amino acids long. The covered CDR3 bases are TGCAGTGCTAGAGATATTTGGGGACAGGGGCGATACGAG. Translation: CSARDIWGQGRYE. The whole CDR3 sequence is CSARDIWGQGRYEQYF.

About this clone itself: The read ends 3 residues before the CDR3 terminus; that terminus is restored from the germline J gene. The V and J genes are TRBV6-2 or TRBV6-3 and TRBJ1-5; maybe TRBD1 (6 bases). The germline V gene has CDR1 MNHEY and CDR2 SVGEGT. The CDR3 totals 17 residues. Trimming took off 3 bases at V and 0 bases at J, with 15 bases between the two ends. CDR3 DNA (partial): TGTGCCAGCAGTTATGGGTTCGGGACACATAGCAATCAGCCC. This encodes CASSYGFGTHSNQP. The CDR3 as a whole reads CASSYGFGTHSNQPQHF.

This clone was seen at least ten times. This CDR3 reads CASSPRGVGTGELFF. The part of the CDR3 DNA that was read is TGTGCCAGCAGCCCCAGGGGAGTCGGCACCGGGGAG. The chain couples TRBV13 to TRBJ2-2; D is perhaps TRBD1 (6 bases). The CDR3 end lies 3 residues beyond the end of the read and is filled in from the germline J gene. The CDR3 spans 15 residues. The V gene's germline CDR1 is PRHDT and CDR2 FYEKMQ (reference sequence). Trimming pared 5 bases from V and 4 bases from J, leaving 14 bases between.